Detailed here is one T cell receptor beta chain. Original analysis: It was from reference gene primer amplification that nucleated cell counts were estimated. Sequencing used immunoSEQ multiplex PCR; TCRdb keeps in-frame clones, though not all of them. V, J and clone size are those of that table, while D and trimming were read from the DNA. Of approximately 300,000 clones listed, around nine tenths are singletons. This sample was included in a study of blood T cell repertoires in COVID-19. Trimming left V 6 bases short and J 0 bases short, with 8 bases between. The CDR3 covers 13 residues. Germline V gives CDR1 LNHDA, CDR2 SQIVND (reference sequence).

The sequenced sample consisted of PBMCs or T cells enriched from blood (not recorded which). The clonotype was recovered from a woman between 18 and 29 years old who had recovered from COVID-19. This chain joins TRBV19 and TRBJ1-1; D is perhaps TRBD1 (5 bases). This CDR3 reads CASRSGMNTEAFF. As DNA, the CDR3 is TGTGCCAGTAGATCAGGGATGAACACTGAAGCTTTCTTT. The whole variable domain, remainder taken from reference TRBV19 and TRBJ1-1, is DGGITQSPKYLFRKEGQNVTLSCEQNLNHDAMYWYRQDPGQGLRLIYYSQIVNDFQKGDIAEGYSVSREKKESFPLTVTSAQKNPTAFYLCASRSGMNTEAFFGQGTRLTVV.